This T cell receptor (beta chain) was identified during a study of response to subunit inactivated influenza vaccine. Germline V gene sequence: CDR1 SGHRS, CDR2 YFSETQ. This CDR3 contains 18 residues. The V segment lost 3 bases and the J segment 2 bases; nucleotides outside the gene matches: 9. One entry per CDR3 protein, called by TCRdb with MiXCR from the RT-PCR reads. Of fewer than 800,000 distinct CDR3 sequences listed, 15% to 17% are singletons. The source was PBMCs from blood, collected 11 to 12 days after vaccination. The rearrangement uses TRBV5-1 and TRBJ2-1, with 12 bases that match TRBD2. This receptor was taken from a man aged 45 to 65 who received an inactivated influenza vaccine. CDR3 DNA: TGCGCCAGCAGCTCGGTACTAGCGGGAGGTTTCACCTACAATGAGCAGTTCTTC. Its translation is CASSSVLAGGFTYNEQFF.